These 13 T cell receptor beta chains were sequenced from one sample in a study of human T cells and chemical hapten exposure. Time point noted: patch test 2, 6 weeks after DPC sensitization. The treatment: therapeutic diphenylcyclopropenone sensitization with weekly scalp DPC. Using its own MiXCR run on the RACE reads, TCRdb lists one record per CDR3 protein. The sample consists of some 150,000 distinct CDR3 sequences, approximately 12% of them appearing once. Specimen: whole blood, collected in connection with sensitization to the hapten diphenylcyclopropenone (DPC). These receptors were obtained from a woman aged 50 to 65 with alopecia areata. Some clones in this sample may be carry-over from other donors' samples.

CDR3 in DNA: TGCAGCGCAAATTCTAACTTCGGACCCTACGAGCAGTACTTC. Its translation is CSANSNFGPYEQYF. The chain uses TRBV29-1 and TRBJ2-7; D remains unclear. CDR1 SQVTM and CDR2 ANQGSEA come from the germline V gene. The ends were cut back, 7 bases at V and 2 bases at J, with 18 bases in the middle. The CDR3 covers 14 residues.

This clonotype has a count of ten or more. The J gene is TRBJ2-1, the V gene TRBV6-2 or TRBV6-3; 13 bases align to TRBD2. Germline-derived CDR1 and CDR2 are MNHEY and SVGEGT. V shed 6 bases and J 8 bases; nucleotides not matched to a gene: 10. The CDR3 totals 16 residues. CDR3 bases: TGTGCCAGCAGAGGGGTGGGACTAGCGGGGAAGGATGAGCAGTTCTTC. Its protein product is CASRGVGLAGKDEQFF.

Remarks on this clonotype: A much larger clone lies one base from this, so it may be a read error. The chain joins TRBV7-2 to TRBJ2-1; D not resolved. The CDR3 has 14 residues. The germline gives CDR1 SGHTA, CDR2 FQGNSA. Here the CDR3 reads CACSSVFNYNEQFF. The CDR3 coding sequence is TGTGCCTGCAGCTCCGTCTTTAACTACAATGAGCAGTTCTTC.

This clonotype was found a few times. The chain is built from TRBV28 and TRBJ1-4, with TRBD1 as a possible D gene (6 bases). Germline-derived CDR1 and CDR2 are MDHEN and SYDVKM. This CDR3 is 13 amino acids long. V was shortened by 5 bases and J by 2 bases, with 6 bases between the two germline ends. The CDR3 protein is CASSQGTNEKLFF. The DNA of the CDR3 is TGTGCCAGCAGTCAGGGGACTAATGAAAAACTGTTTTTT.

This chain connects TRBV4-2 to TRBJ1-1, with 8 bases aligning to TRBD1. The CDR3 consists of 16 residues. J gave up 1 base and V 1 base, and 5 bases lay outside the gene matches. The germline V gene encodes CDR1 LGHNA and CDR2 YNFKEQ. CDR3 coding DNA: TGTGCCAGCAGCCAAGGGTCAACAGGGGGGAACACTGAAGCTTTCTTT. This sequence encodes CASSQGSTGGNTEAFF.

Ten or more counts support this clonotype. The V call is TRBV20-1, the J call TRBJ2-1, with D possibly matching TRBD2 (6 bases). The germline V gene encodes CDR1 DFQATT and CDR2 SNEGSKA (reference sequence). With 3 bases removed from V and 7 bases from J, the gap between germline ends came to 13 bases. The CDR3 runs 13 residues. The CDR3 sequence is CSASYSGGNEQFF. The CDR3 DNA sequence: TGCAGTGCTAGTTACTCTGGGGGGAATGAGCAGTTCTTC.

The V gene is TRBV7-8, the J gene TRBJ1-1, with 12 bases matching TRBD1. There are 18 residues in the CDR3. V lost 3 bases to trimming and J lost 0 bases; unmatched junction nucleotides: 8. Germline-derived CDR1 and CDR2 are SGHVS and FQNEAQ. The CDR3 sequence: CASSLPGTGGLVNTEAFF. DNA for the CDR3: TGTGCCAGCAGCTTGCCCGGGACAGGGGGCTTAGTGAACACTGAAGCTTTCTTT.

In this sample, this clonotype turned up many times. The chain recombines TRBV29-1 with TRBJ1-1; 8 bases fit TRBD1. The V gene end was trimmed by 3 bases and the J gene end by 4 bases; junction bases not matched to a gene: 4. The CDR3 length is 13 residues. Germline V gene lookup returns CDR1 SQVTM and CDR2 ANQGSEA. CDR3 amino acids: CSVETGESTEAFF. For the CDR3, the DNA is TGCAGCGTTGAGACAGGGGAAAGCACTGAAGCTTTCTTT.

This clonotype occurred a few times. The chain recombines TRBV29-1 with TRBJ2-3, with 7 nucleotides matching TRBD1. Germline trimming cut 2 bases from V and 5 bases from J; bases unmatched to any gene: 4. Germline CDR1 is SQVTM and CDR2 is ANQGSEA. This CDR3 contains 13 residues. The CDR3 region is CSVEFQGVDTQYF. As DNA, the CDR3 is TGCAGCGTTGAATTCCAGGGGGTAGATACGCAGTATTTT.

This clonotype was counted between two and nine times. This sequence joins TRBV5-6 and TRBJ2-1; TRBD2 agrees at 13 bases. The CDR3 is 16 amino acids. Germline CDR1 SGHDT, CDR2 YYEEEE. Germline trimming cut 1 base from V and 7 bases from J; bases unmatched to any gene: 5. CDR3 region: CASSLTSGRARNEQFF. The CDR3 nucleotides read TGTGCCAGCAGCTTGACTAGCGGGAGGGCCAGGAATGAGCAGTTCTTC.

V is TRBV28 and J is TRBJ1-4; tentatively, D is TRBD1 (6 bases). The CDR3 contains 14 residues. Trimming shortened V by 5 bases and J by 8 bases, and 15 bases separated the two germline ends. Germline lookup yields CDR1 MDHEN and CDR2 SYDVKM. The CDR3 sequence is CASSPGAREEKLFF. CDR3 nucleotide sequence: TGTGCCAGCAGTCCGGGGGCGCGGGAGGAAAAACTGTTTTTT.

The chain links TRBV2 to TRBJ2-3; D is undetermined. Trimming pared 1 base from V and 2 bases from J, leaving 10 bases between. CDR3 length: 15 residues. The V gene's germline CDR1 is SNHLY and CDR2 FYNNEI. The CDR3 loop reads CASSEEDTYTDTQYF. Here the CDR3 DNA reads TGTGCCAGCAGTGAAGAAGACACTTACACAGATACGCAGTATTTT. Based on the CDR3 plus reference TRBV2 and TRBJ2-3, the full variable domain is EPEVTQTPSHQVTQMGQEVILRCVPISNHLYFYWYRQILGQKVEFLVSFYNNEISEKSEIFDDQFSVERPDGSNFTLKIRSTKLEDSAMYFCASSEEDTYTDTQYFGPGTRLTVL.

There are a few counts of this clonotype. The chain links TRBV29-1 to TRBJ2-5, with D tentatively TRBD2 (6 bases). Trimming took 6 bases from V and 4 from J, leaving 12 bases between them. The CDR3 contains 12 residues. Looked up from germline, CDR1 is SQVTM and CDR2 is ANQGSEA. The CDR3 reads CSVEEGIETQYF. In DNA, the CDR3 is TGCAGCGTGGAGGAGGGAATAGAGACCCAGTACTTC. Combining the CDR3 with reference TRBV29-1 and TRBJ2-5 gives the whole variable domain SAVISQKPSRDICQRGTSLTIQCQVDSQVTMMFWYRQQPGQSLTLIATANQGSEATYESGFVIDKFPISRPNLTFSTLTVSNMSPEDSSIYLCSVEEGIETQYFGPGTRLLVL.